The clone carrying this TCR beta chain was seen a handful of times. Its antigen remains unknown. This entry belongs to a study of CD8+ T cells in alopecia areata. About the study: The share of scalp area affected provided the severity score for treated patients. Study conclusions and caveats: Scalp clonality decreased significantly with tofacitinib, and so did expanded CD8+ clones among the top 100.

Extracted from the samples, RNA was reverse transcribed into cDNA to serve as the sequencing template. Here immunoSEQ multiplex PCR was the method, and the copy in TCRdb shows in-frame clones only, minus some. The profile shows around 270,000 clones, nearly 60% of them singletons. Treatment given: oral pan-JAK inhibitor, 5-10 mg twice daily. Samples from alopecia areata patients were lesional scalp punch biopsies and peripheral blood. Sorted populations comprised CD4+ and CD8+ T cells obtained from PBMCs. V dropped 1 base and J dropped 4 bases, with 11 bases sitting between them. From germline, CDR1 is GTSNPN and CDR2 SVGIG (reference sequence). The CDR3 loop spans 14 amino acids.

The sequencing here drew on CD4+ T cells sorted from blood, taken at week 24, from a patient treated with tofacitinib. The chain employs TRBV30 and TRBJ1-5; no clear D gene. The clonotype was recovered from a human donor with alopecia areata. The CDR3 nucleotides are TGTGCCTGGAGTGGGACCGCGTTTAATCAGCCCCAGCATTTT. This gives the protein CAWSGTAFNQPQHF.